The 3 T cell receptor beta chains listed next were all sequenced from one sample in a study of T cells in women clearing cervical HPV infection. Profiling relied on immunoSEQ multiplex PCR, and the TCRdb table lists in-frame clones only, not all of them. The sample totals tens of thousands of clones; its top ten clones hold 5.5% to 8.5%. Source material: blood buffy coat. These receptors were collected from a woman aged 18 to 75 with a cervical HPV16 infection that either progressed to CIN3+ or cleared (not recorded which).

About this clone itself: Sequencing ends 3 residues short of the CDR3 end; the germline J gene provides the rest. The chain uses TRBV5-1 and TRBJ2-5, with D uncertain. Germline values: CDR1 SGHRS, CDR2 YFSETQ. This CDR3 is 14 amino acids long. V lost 0 bases and J 2 bases, leaving 8 bases between the germline ends. The CDR3 sequence is CASSLGGQQETQYF. CDR3 DNA (partial): TGCGCCAGCAGCTTGGGAGGTCAGCAAGAGACC.

With respect to this clone: The CDR3 end is not reached by the read, which stops 3 residues before it; the germline J gene fills it in. V gene TRBV6-9 combines with J gene TRBJ2-7, with 8 nucleotides matching TRBD2. The germline V gene has CDR1 MNHGY and CDR2 SVAAGI. The CDR3 length is 17 residues. V lost 6 bases and J lost 3; bases outside the gene matches: 16. The CDR3 bases that were read are TGTGCCAGCAGCTTCTTCTCCACGACCGGGGGGGGCTACGAG. This sequence encodes CASSFFSTTGGGYE. The whole CDR3 protein is CASSFFSTTGGGYEQYF.

For this clone: Read coverage stops 3 residues before the CDR3 terminus; the germline J gene supplies the remainder. The rearrangement links TRBV4-2 to TRBJ2-5, with D tentatively TRBD1 (5 bases). CDR1 and CDR2 (germline): LGHNA, YNFKEQ. The V end was cut by 5 bases, the J end by 1 base, with 8 bases between. The CDR3 covers 13 residues. Here the CDR3 reads CASSERGQETQYF. CDR3 bases read: TGTGCCAGCAGCGAAAGGGGCCAAGAGACC.